This record concerns one TCR beta chain sequence. Its specificity is not known. The junction and the germline gene differ at one end; a read error may be behind it. CDR3 length: 15 amino acids. Germline CDR1 reads MDHEN; CDR2 reads SYDVKM. The data originate from a study of cytomegalovirus exposure and HLA in healthy donors. Study-level points and caveats: Reported results showed that the classifier diagnosed cytomegalovirus status with high specificity and sensitivity. In vitro checks showed that a few CMV-associated chains really do target CMV antigens.

Profiling relied on immunoSEQ multiplex PCR, and the TCRdb table lists in-frame clones only, not all of them. The table records roughly 56,000 clones, roughly nine tenths of them present only once. The specimen sequenced was PBMCs. This rearrangement joins TRBV28 to TRBJ1-4, with D possibly TRBD1 on 5 matching bases. This clonotype was obtained from a woman under 40 in good health and CMV-seronegative. This CDR3 is CASSIWAGRGEKLFF. The CDR3 DNA reads TGTGCCAGCAGTATATGGGCAGGACGGGGGGAAAAACTGTTTTTT.